This T cell receptor delta chain was found in a study of gamma-delta chains in newborns, infants, children. In the study overall: Innate gammadelta T cells reportedly expand polyclonally right after birth, driven by microbial exposure, per the title.

V was pared by 3 bases and J by 3 bases, with 4 bases of the junction left unmatched. CDR3 length: 14 residues. Germline CDR1 reads GEAIGNYY; CDR2 reads EKD. TCRdb fed the reads to CATT. The profile shows 4,000 to 6,000 delta-chain clones, approximately 2.7% of them singletons. The chain recombines TRDV2 with TRDJ1, with 9 bases fitting TRDD3. The sequence derives from a child who was a newborn, infant or young child, either healthy, febrile or measles-vaccinated (not recorded which). Material for sequencing was blood. CDR3 sequence: CACDWLGDSDKLIF. DNA for the CDR3: TGTGCCTGTGACTGGCTGGGGGATTCCGATAAACTCATCTTT.